This T cell receptor beta chain was identified in a study of blood T cell repertoires in COVID-19. Study-wide context: T cells, B-cell-depleted T cells, or PBMCs supplied cDNA or gDNA.

Produced via immunoSEQ multiplex PCR; TCRdb's table is partial and in-frame only. The data contain 300,000 to 350,000 clones, more than 75% of them singletons. J was trimmed by 4 bases and V by 7 bases; bases with no gene match: 8. The CDR3 has 14 residues. From germline, CDR1 is SNHLY and CDR2 FYNNEI. The table lists this clone with a few counts. Seattle patients were enrolled while actively infected and followed longitudinally. This TCR was sampled from a woman aged 45-65 years with COVID-19, enrolled during active disease. Material: peripheral blood. The chain employs TRBV2 and TRBJ1-2; 8 bases agree with TRBD1. In DNA, the CDR3 is TGTGCCAGCAATGCTAGAACAGGGGGCTATGGCTACACCTTC. Translating gives CASNARTGGYGYTF.